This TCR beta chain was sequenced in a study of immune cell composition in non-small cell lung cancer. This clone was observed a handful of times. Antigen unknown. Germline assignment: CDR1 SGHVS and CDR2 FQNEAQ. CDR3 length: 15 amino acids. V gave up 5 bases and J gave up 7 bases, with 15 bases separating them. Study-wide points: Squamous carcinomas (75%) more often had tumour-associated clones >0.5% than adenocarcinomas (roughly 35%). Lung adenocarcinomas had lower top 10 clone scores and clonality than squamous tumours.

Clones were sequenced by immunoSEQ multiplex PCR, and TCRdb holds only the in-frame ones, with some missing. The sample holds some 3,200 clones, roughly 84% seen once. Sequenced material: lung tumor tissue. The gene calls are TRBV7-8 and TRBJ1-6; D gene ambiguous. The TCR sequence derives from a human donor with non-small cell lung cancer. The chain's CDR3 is CASSPGGSNNSPLHF. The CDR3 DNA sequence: TGTGCCAGCAGCCCGGGTGGGTCTAACAATTCACCCCTCCACTTT.